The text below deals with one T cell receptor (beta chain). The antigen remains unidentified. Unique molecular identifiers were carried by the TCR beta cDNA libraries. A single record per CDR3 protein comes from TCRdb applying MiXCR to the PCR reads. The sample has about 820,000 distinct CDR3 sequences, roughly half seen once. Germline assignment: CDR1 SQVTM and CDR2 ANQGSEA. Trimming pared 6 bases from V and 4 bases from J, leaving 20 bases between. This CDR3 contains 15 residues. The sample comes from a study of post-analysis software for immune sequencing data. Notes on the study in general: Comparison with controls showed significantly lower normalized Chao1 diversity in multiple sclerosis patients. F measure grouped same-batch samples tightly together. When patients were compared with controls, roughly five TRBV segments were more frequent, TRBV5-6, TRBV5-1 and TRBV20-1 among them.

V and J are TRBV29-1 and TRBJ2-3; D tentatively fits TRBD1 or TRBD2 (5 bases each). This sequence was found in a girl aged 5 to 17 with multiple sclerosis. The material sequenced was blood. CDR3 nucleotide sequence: TGCAGCGTCGCCTGGTCGGGGCGCGGATCAGATACGCAGTATTTT. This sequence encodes CSVAWSGRGSDTQYF.